These 16 T cell receptor beta chains originate from one sample sequenced in a study of blood T cell repertoires in COVID-19. The table came from immunoSEQ multiplex PCR; TCRdb's copy has only in-frame clones and leaves some out. The sample comprises tens of thousands of clones, 85% to 95% of which are singletons, and approximately 2.6% rests with the top ten. Source material: peripheral blood. These TCRs come from a man between 65 and 85 years old with active COVID-19.

V usage is TRBV24-1 and J usage is TRBJ1-1; the D gene is possibly TRBD1 (5 bases). Germline-derived CDR1 and CDR2 are KGHDR and SFDVKD. The CDR3 is made up of 13 amino acids. V was pared by 0 bases and J by 4 bases, with 5 bases between. The CDR3 nucleotides are TGTGCCACCAGTGATTTGAGGGGCACTGAAGCTTTCTTT. The encoded protein is CATSDLRGTEAFF.

The chain couples TRBV7-8 to TRBJ1-4; a weak D match, TRBD1 (6 bases). Germline values: CDR1 SGHVS, CDR2 FQNEAQ. V was shortened by 4 bases and J by 7 bases, with 16 bases between the two germline ends. This CDR3 has 15 residues. As DNA, the CDR3 is TGTGCCAGCAGCTACCGGACAGATCCTGTTGAAAAACTGTTTTTT. Protein: CASSYRTDPVEKLFF.

The chain joins TRBV10-1 to TRBJ2-3; D uncertain. CDR1 and CDR2 from the germline V gene are WNHNN and SYGVQD (reference sequence). V lost 8 bases and J lost 0, with 9 bases in between. The CDR3 extends over 13 amino acids. CDR3 residues: CASRSTSTDTQYF. The CDR3 DNA follows: TGCGCCAGCCGTAGCACTAGCACAGATACGCAGTATTTT.

This chain uses TRBV5-4 with TRBJ2-5; possibly TRBD1 for D (6 bases). Per germline, CDR1 SGHNT and CDR2 YYREEE (reference sequence). Trimming removed 1 base from V and 4 bases from J, with 11 bases in between. This CDR3 contains 14 residues. The chain's CDR3 is CASSLKLGAETQYF. DNA of the CDR3: TGTGCCAGCAGCTTGAAGCTGGGGGCAGAGACCCAGTACTTC. Full variable domain (missing parts from reference TRBV5-4 and TRBJ2-5): ETGVTQSPTHLIKTRGQQVTLRCSSQSGHNTVSWYQQALGQGPQFIFQYYREEENGRGNFPPRFSGLQFPNYSSELNVNALELDDSALYLCASSLKLGAETQYFGPGTRLLVL.

CDR3 protein: CASSGQVYGYTF. CDR3 coding DNA: TGTGCCAGCAGTGGACAAGTATATGGCTACACCTTC. The gene calls are TRBV25-1 and TRBJ1-2; D remains unclear. The CDR3 has 12 amino acids. Germline V gives CDR1 MGHDK, CDR2 SYGVNS. V gave up 4 bases and J gave up 5 bases, with 8 bases separating them.

This clone was recorded once. V is TRBV12-3 or TRBV12-4 and J is TRBJ1-2; D is undetermined. The CDR3 spans 13 residues. The V end lost 0 bases, the J end lost 4 bases, and 6 bases lay between the germline ends. The CDR3 here is CASSLAGFYGYTF. CDR3 nucleotide sequence: TGTGCCAGCAGTTTAGCCGGGTTCTATGGCTACACCTTC.

There are a few counts of this clone. The chain has TRBV10-3 and TRBJ2-6; possible D gene TRBD1, 5 bases. The CDR3 extends over 17 amino acids. Trimming left V 4 bases short and J 3 bases short, with 16 bases between. In germline, CDR1 is ENHRY, CDR2 SYGVKD. CDR3 nucleotide sequence: TGTGCCATCAGTGGCAGGGTCCACGGAGTTGGGGCCAACGTCCTGACTTTC. Protein sequence: CAISGRVHGVGANVLTF.

This rearrangement joins TRBV3-1 (or the pseudogene TRBV3-2) to TRBJ1-1; D remains unclear. Germline CDR1 is LGHDT and CDR2 is YNNKEL (reference sequence). The CDR3 extends over 15 amino acids. V was clipped by 1 base and J by 1 base, with 10 bases between them. Here the CDR3 DNA reads TGTGCCAGCAGCCAAGGGAGGACCCCGAACACTGAAGCTTTCTTT. Protein sequence: CASSQGRTPNTEAFF.

The chain couples TRBV6-6 to TRBJ2-5, with no clear D. The CDR3 runs 13 residues. V lost 7 bases to trimming and J lost 2 bases, with 11 bases between them. The germline gives CDR1 MNHNY, CDR2 SVGAGI (reference sequence). Here the CDR3 reads CASNTGSQETQYF. The CDR3 DNA follows: TGTGCCAGCAACACCGGGTCACAAGAGACCCAGTACTTC.

The gene calls are TRBV5-8 and TRBJ1-4; perhaps TRBD1 as D (5 bases). With 2 bases removed from V and 4 bases from J, the gap between germline ends came to 12 bases. CDR1 SGHTS and CDR2 YDEGEE come from the germline V gene. This CDR3 is 15 amino acids long. The chain's CDR3 is CASSLPGGFNEKLFF. In DNA, the CDR3 is TGTGCCAGCAGCTTACCCGGGGGATTTAATGAAAAACTGTTTTTT.

The rearrangement joins TRBV18 to TRBJ2-3, with 12 bases lining up with TRBD2. With V trimmed by 3 bases and J by 0 bases, 4 bases remained unmatched. The CDR3 is made up of 17 amino acids. Germline V gene sequence: CDR1 KGHSH, CDR2 LQKENI. The CDR3: CASSPPTSGGSTDTQYF. The CDR3 DNA reads as TGTGCCAGCTCACCTCCGACTAGCGGGGGAAGCACAGATACGCAGTATTTT.

The rearrangement links TRBV10-3 to TRBJ2-5; TRBD2 matches at 13 bases. Germline lookup yields CDR1 ENHRY and CDR2 SYGVKD. V was pared by 2 bases and J by 2 bases, with 5 bases of the junction left unmatched. The CDR3 sequence is 17 residues long. This CDR3 reads CAISEPGLAGAQETQYF. The DNA of the CDR3 is TGTGCCATCAGTGAGCCAGGACTAGCGGGGGCTCAAGAGACCCAGTACTTC.

The chain joins TRBV5-6 to TRBJ1-3; maybe TRBD1 (5 bases). Per germline, CDR1 SGHDT and CDR2 YYEEEE. V was clipped by 2 bases and J by 0 bases, with 12 bases between them. This CDR3 comprises 16 residues. In DNA, the CDR3 is TGTGCCAGCAGCTTAGGACACCTCAGCTCTGGAAACACCATATATTTT. It codes for CASSLGHLSSGNTIYF.

The rearrangement joins TRBV2 to TRBJ1-5; TRBD1 agrees at 8 bases. V lost 7 bases to trimming and J lost 0 bases; unmatched junction nucleotides: 5. Looked up from germline, CDR1 is SNHLY and CDR2 is FYNNEI. The CDR3 sequence is 15 residues long. CDR3 protein: CASKDREYSNQPQHF. DNA for the CDR3: TGTGCCAGCAAGGACAGGGAGTATAGCAATCAGCCCCAGCATTTT.

V gene TRBV5-6 combines with J gene TRBJ1-3; perhaps TRBD1 as D (5 bases). CDR1 is SGHDT, CDR2 YYEEEE, per germline. Trimming cost V 0 bases and J 4 bases, with 11 bases left between them. This CDR3 spans 15 amino acids. The CDR3 coding sequence is TGTGCCAGCAGCTTGGTATGGGGGGTCGGAAACACCATATATTTT. Encoded protein: CASSLVWGVGNTIYF.

This clone occurred once. J is TRBJ1-4 and V is TRBV13; maybe TRBD1 (5 bases). V lost 5 bases, J lost 3 bases, and 16 bases lay in between. Germline values: CDR1 PRHDT, CDR2 FYEKMQ (reference sequence). The CDR3 is 16 residues long. DNA of the CDR3: TGTGCCAGCAGCCCGCGGGGGAGGGGCCCTAATGAAAAACTGTTTTTT. This encodes CASSPRGRGPNEKLFF. Filled out from reference TRBV13 and TRBJ1-4, the complete variable domain reads AAGVIQSPRHLIKEKRETATLKCYPIPRHDTVYWYQQGPGQDPQFLISFYEKMQSDKGSIPDRFSAQQFSDYHSELNMSSLELGDSALYFCASSPRGRGPNEKLFFGSGTQLSVL.